This T cell receptor beta chain originates from a study of blood T cell repertoires in COVID-19. V dropped 1 base and J dropped 0; count of bases not matched to a gene: 8. The length of the CDR3 is 18 residues. Germline-derived CDR1 and CDR2 are SQVTM and ANQGSEA. Cohorts were based on clinical histories the participants reported. Authors' methods: Scientists estimated how many nucleated cells there were by amplifying reference gene primers. Produced via immunoSEQ multiplex PCR; TCRdb's table is partial and in-frame only. That table furnishes V, J and clone size, whereas the DNA furnished D and trimming. The sample yields 150,000 to 190,000 clones, about 81% seen once.

Sequenced: PBMCs or T cells enriched from blood (not recorded which). The receptor was derived from a man aged 50 or older who had recovered from COVID-19. The V and J genes are TRBV29-1 and TRBJ2-1; 11 bases agree with TRBD2. The CDR3 nucleotides read TGCAGCGTTGAAGCCGGTCTAGCGGGGGGCTTCTCCTACAATGAGCAGTTCTTC. It specifies CSVEAGLAGGFSYNEQFF.